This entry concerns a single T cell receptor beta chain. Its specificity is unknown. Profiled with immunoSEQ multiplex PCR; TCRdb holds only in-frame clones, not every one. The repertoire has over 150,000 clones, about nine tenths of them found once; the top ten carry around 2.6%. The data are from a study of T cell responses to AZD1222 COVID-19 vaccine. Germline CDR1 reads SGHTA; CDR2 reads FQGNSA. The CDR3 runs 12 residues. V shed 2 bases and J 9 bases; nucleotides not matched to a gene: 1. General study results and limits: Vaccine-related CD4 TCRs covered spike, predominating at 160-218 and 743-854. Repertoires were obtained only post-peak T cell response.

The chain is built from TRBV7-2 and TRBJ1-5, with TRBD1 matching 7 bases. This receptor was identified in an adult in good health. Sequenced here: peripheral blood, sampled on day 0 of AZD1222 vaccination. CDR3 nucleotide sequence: TGTGCCAGCAGCTTACGGACAGGGCCCCAGCATTTT. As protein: CASSLRTGPQHF.